These 16 T cell receptor beta chains were sequenced from one sample in a study of blood T cells in healthy people across ages. The use of a sample-barcoded 5' primer and a J-beta primer mix characterized a second PCR of roughly 6 to 11 cycles. A single record per CDR3 protein comes from TCRdb applying MiXCR to the 5' RACE reads. The sample shows approximately 810,000 distinct CDR3 sequences, around 34% of them seen only once. Sequenced sample: blood. The receptors derive from a man between 18 and 35 years old in good health.

The chain couples TRBV7-2 to TRBJ2-1; D remains ambiguous. The J call may be incorrect, as the DNA end agrees better with TRBJ2-7. CDR1 is SGHTA and CDR2 is FQGNSA in the germline V gene. There are 14 residues in the CDR3. For the CDR3, the DNA is TGTGCCAGCAGCTTAGCACACTCCTACAATGAGCAGTACTTC. Amino acid sequence: CASSLAHSYNEQYF.

V gene TRBV28 combines with J gene TRBJ2-5, with a weak D call TRBD2 (7 bases). V lost 6 bases, J lost 2 bases, and 16 bases lay in between. The CDR3 is made up of 15 amino acids. Germline CDR1 is MDHEN and CDR2 is SYDVKM. In DNA, the CDR3 is TGTGCCAGCAGCTGGGGGGGGGCACTTCAAGAGACCCAGTACTTC. This gives the protein CASSWGGALQETQYF. The entire variable domain, with the rest obtained from reference TRBV28 and TRBJ2-5, is as follows: DVKVTQSSRYLVKRTGEKVFLECVQDMDHENMFWYRQDPGLGLRLIYFSYDVKMKEKGDIPEGYSVSREKKERFSLILESASTNQTSMYLCASSWGGALQETQYFGPGTRLLVL.

The chain recombines TRBV10-3 with TRBJ2-1; TRBD1 agrees at 7 bases. The germline V gene encodes CDR1 ENHRY and CDR2 SYGVKD. The V and J ends lost 6 bases and 9 bases, in that order; junction bases with no gene match: 11. The CDR3 extends over 14 amino acids. CDR3 loop: CAISVQTGSGEQFF. In DNA, the CDR3 is TGTGCCATCAGCGTACAGACAGGGTCCGGTGAGCAGTTCTTC.

This clonotype was counted ten times or more. The chain is built from TRBV7-7 and TRBJ1-1; D gene uncertain. V lost 5 bases and J 5 bases, leaving 15 bases between the germline ends. CDR1 is SSHAT, CDR2 FNYEAQ, per germline (reference sequence). This CDR3 region has 14 residues. This CDR3 reads CASSPMGMGTEAFF. DNA of the CDR3: TGTGCCAGCAGCCCAATGGGGATGGGGACTGAAGCTTTCTTT.

The chain links TRBV5-1 to TRBJ2-1; D may be TRBD1 or TRBD2 (5 bases each). The CDR3 loop spans 16 amino acids. Germline V lookup: CDR1 SGHRS, CDR2 YFSETQ. Trimming removed 1 base from V and 2 bases from J, with 13 bases in between. The CDR3 DNA is TGCGCCAGCAGCTTGTCCGGGACGGGGACCTACAATGAGCAGTTCTTC. It is translated as CASSLSGTGTYNEQFF.

This clonotype was counted ten times or more. V usage is TRBV20-1 and J usage is TRBJ2-5; D gene uncertain. With 6 bases removed from V and 4 bases from J, the gap between germline ends came to 6 bases. The CDR3 consists of 10 residues. Germline V lookup: CDR1 DFQATT, CDR2 SNEGSKA (reference sequence). CDR3: CSASTETQYF. The CDR3 DNA reads as TGCAGTGCCAGCACAGAGACCCAGTACTTC.

The gene calls are TRBV7-9 and TRBJ1-2, with D hard to call. The V end was cut by 5 bases, the J end by 12 bases, with 10 bases between. Germline V gene sequence: CDR1 SEHNR, CDR2 FQNEAQ (reference sequence). The CDR3 covers 10 residues. Here the CDR3 reads CASSPTPNTF. In nucleotides, the CDR3 is TGTGCCAGCAGCCCCACGCCGAACACCTTC.

The chain has TRBV20-1 and TRBJ2-1, with a weak D call TRBD2 (5 bases). Germline lookup yields CDR1 DFQATT and CDR2 SNEGSKA (reference sequence). The CDR3 is made up of 15 amino acids. V lost 3 bases and J 8 bases, leaving 20 bases between the germline ends. CDR3 sequence reads: CSASLPRSADYEQFF. As DNA, the CDR3 is TGCAGTGCTAGTCTCCCCCGTTCGGCGGACTATGAGCAGTTCTTC.

V and J are TRBV6-2 or TRBV6-3 and TRBJ2-7; D is uncertain. The V end lost 2 bases, the J end lost 2 bases, and 16 bases lay between the germline ends. CDR1 is MNHEY, CDR2 SVGEGT, per germline. This CDR3 comprises 16 residues. CDR3 sequence reads: CASSYGRAINTYEQYF. The DNA for the CDR3 is TGTGCCAGCAGTTACGGACGGGCCATAAACACCTACGAGCAGTACTTC.

The chain combines TRBV18 with TRBJ2-5, with D tentatively TRBD2 (6 bases). The CDR3 loop spans 14 amino acids. Per the germline V gene, CDR1 is KGHSH and CDR2 is LQKENI. V shed 3 bases and J shed 3 bases, with 11 bases lying between them. The CDR3 reads CASSPPWGEETQYF. CDR3 DNA sequence: TGTGCCAGCTCACCGCCTTGGGGGGAAGAGACCCAGTACTTC.

The chain recombines TRBV7-9 with TRBJ1-2; D uncertain. The V gene's germline CDR1 is SEHNR and CDR2 FQNEAQ (reference sequence). V was pared by 1 base and J by 3 bases, with 12 bases between. This CDR3 has 15 amino acids. CDR3 in amino acids: CASSLGAELDYGYTF. The CDR3 DNA sequence: TGTGCCAGCAGCTTAGGGGCAGAACTTGACTATGGCTACACCTTC.

The V and J genes are TRBV5-1 and TRBJ1-5; 7 bases line up with TRBD1. This CDR3 is built from 15 residues. The V and J ends lost 0 bases and 7 bases, in that order; junction bases with no gene match: 7. Germline V gene lookup returns CDR1 SGHRS and CDR2 YFSETQ. The CDR3 DNA sequence: TGCGCCAGCAGCTTGGATGAGGGGGCCGGACAGCCCCAGCATTTT. This sequence encodes CASSLDEGAGQPQHF.

V is TRBV7-9 and J is TRBJ2-3, with TRBD2 matching 7 bases. With V trimmed by 5 bases and J by 5 bases, 13 bases remained unmatched. Germline lookup yields CDR1 SEHNR and CDR2 FQNEAQ (reference sequence). This CDR3 has 16 residues. DNA for the CDR3: TGTGCCAGCAGCCCACCAGCGGGGCTGAGAAAAGATACGCAGTATTTT. Translated, it gives CASSPPAGLRKDTQYF. The complete variable domain, with remaining parts taken from reference TRBV7-9 and TRBJ2-3, reads DTGVSQNPRHKITKRGQNVTFRCDPISEHNRLYWYRQTLGQGPEFLTYFQNEAQLEKSRLLSDRFSAERPKGSFSTLEIQRTEQGDSAMYLCASSPPAGLRKDTQYFGPGTRLTVL.

V and J are TRBV15 and TRBJ2-5; D not certain. CDR3 size: 14 residues. From germline, CDR1 is LNHNV and CDR2 YYDKDF (reference sequence). The ends were cut back, 0 bases at V and 11 bases at J, with 16 bases in the middle. CDR3 DNA sequence: TGTGCCACCAGCAGAGATTTTGCAGTCAATGAGCAGTACTTC. It is translated as CATSRDFAVNEQYF.

There are many counts of this clonotype. This chain uses TRBV2 with TRBJ1-4; 9 nucleotides match TRBD1. With V trimmed by 0 bases and J by 8 bases, 4 bases remained unmatched. Germline V lookup: CDR1 SNHLY, CDR2 FYNNEI. The CDR3 runs to 15 residues. CDR3 protein: CASSEAGTGNEKLFF. For the CDR3, the DNA is TGTGCCAGCAGTGAAGCCGGGACAGGGAACGAAAAACTGTTTTTT. The complete variable domain, with remaining parts taken from reference TRBV2 and TRBJ1-4, reads EPEVTQTPSHQVTQMGQEVILRCVPISNHLYFYWYRQILGQKVEFLVSFYNNEISEKSEIFDDQFSVERPDGSNFTLKIRSTKLEDSAMYFCASSEAGTGNEKLFFGSGTQLSVL.

The chain links TRBV6-2 or TRBV6-3 to TRBJ2-3, with TRBD1 matching over 8 bases. Looked up from germline, CDR1 is MNHEY and CDR2 is SVGEGT. V lost 10 bases to trimming and J lost 4 bases; unmatched junction nucleotides: 13. The CDR3 is 15 residues long. CDR3: CATYSDRGVADTQYF. CDR3 coding DNA: TGTGCCACCTACTCCGACAGGGGTGTCGCAGATACGCAGTATTTT.